This T cell receptor (beta chain) was obtained from a study of control samples from healthy donors and cancer patients. Only one count was recorded for this clone. Repertoires were generated with immunoSEQ multiplex PCR, while TCRdb's copy carries only in-frame clones and drops some. Among about 160,000 clones listed, 80% to 95% were seen once. CDR1 MNHEY and CDR2 SMNVEV come from the germline V gene (reference sequence). The germline V and J ends were trimmed by 2 bases and 1 base, with 9 bases remaining between them. This CDR3 has 16 residues. This receptor was obtained from a man between 18 and 29 years old in good health. Sequenced input: blood. V usage is TRBV27 and J usage is TRBJ2-6; possibly TRBD1 or TRBD2 for D (5 bases each). The CDR3 DNA is TGTGCCAGCAGTTTAGGGGGATATTCTGGGGCCAACGTCCTGACTTTC. It is translated as CASSLGGYSGANVLTF.